These 19 T cell receptor beta chains share one sample of origin, sequenced in a study of vaccination effects on CD4 cells after COVID-19. For these TCRs, the target antigens are not known. Using viral peptide pools, the ViraFEST assay grew out antigen-specific CD4+ T cells prior to sequencing. The culture ran for about eleven days before CD4+ T cells were isolated. This table comes from immunoSEQ multiplex PCR, and its TCRdb copy is limited to in-frame clones, with some not included. The table includes about 79,000 clones, around 76% detected once. This material consisted of CD4+ T cells from PBMCs cultured with HCoV-229E spike peptides, taken before COVID-19 vaccination. The receptors stem from a human donor who received a COVID-19 vaccine.

The chain is built from TRBV7-8 and TRBJ1-2, with D possibly matching TRBD1 (6 bases). The germline V gene has CDR1 SGHVS and CDR2 FQNEAQ. This CDR3 spans 16 amino acids. V gave up 1 base and J gave up 4 bases, with 16 bases separating them. In DNA form, the CDR3 reads TGTGCCAGCAGCTTAGGCGGGGACACTTACGCCTATGGCTACACCTTC. Encoded protein: CASSLGGDTYAYGYTF.

This chain connects TRBV4-1 to TRBJ1-1; weak D call: TRBD1 (5 bases). This CDR3 has 14 residues. Per germline, CDR1 MGHRA and CDR2 YSYEKL. Trimming removed 4 bases at V and 4 bases at J, with 13 bases between. The CDR3 is CASSRYQGGTEAFF. CDR3 nucleotides: TGCGCCAGCAGCCGATATCAGGGAGGCACTGAAGCTTTCTTT.

For this clone: This sample includes further DNA sequences coding for the same CDR3. The chain carries TRBV6-5 and TRBJ1-1, with 9 bases identical to TRBD1. This CDR3 region has 13 residues. V lost 6 bases to trimming and J lost 3 bases; unmatched junction nucleotides: 2. Germline V gene data show CDR1 as MNHEY and CDR2 as SVGAGI. CDR3 sequence (DNA): TGTGCCAGCAGCAGACAGGGGGACACTGAAGCTTTCTTT. Translating it yields CASSRQGDTEAFF.

The chain links TRBV29-1 to TRBJ2-5; 9 nucleotides align to TRBD2. V was pared by 6 bases and J by 3 bases, with 2 bases of the junction left unmatched. In germline, CDR1 is SQVTM, CDR2 ANQGSEA. This CDR3 contains 12 residues. CDR3 bases: TGCAGCGTGTCTAGCGGGGAAGAGACCCAGTACTTC. As protein: CSVSSGEETQYF. The full variable domain, its missing parts supplied by reference TRBV29-1 and TRBJ2-5, is SAVISQKPSRDICQRGTSLTIQCQVDSQVTMMFWYRQQPGQSLTLIATANQGSEATYESGFVIDKFPISRPNLTFSTLTVSNMSPEDSSIYLCSVSSGEETQYFGPGTRLLVL.

J is TRBJ1-2 and V is TRBV30; D unresolved. Trimming removed 0 bases at V and 1 base at J, with 6 bases between. CDR3 length: 13 residues. Germline V CDR1 and CDR2: GTSNPN, SVGIG (reference sequence). This CDR3 is CAWSVLNNYGYTF. DNA for the CDR3: TGTGCCTGGAGTGTACTTAATAACTATGGCTACACCTTC.

The chain recombines TRBV6-6 with TRBJ1-1; D is ambiguous. Germline loops: CDR1 MNHNY, CDR2 SVGAGI (reference sequence). CDR3 size: 12 residues. Trimming cost V 4 bases and J 3 bases, with 6 bases left between them. CDR3 loop: CASSSQYTEAFF. The CDR3 DNA follows: TGTGCCAGCAGTTCTCAGTACACTGAAGCTTTCTTT.

The rearrangement uses TRBV4-1 and TRBJ1-4, with D perhaps matching TRBD1 (5 bases). CDR1 and CDR2 (germline): MGHRA, YSYEKL. V was trimmed by 0 bases and J by 8 bases, leaving 16 bases between them. The CDR3 consists of 16 residues. The CDR3 region is CASSQEVSQGREKLFF. The CDR3 nucleotides read TGCGCCAGCAGCCAAGAAGTAAGTCAGGGTCGCGAAAAACTGTTTTTT.

The V call is TRBV5-1, the J call TRBJ1-3, with 10 bases fitting TRBD1. CDR3 length equals 17 residues. J lost 0 bases, V lost 0 bases, and 3 bases had no gene match. CDR1 and CDR2 from the germline V gene are SGHRS and YFSETQ. CDR3 loop: CASSLVGTGVSGNTIYF. The CDR3 nucleotides are TGCGCCAGCAGCTTGGTGGGGACAGGGGTCTCTGGAAACACCATATATTTT.

The chain links TRBV19 to TRBJ2-5, with 7 bases fitting TRBD1. With V trimmed by 6 bases and J by 4 bases, 8 bases remained unmatched. The CDR3 spans 14 residues. CDR1 is LNHDA, CDR2 SQIVND, per germline (reference sequence). The DNA of the CDR3 is TGTGCCAGTAGAAGGTTCGGACAGGCAGAGACCCAGTACTTC. It is translated as CASRRFGQAETQYF.

The genes are TRBV27 and TRBJ1-4, with no clear D. Germline loops: CDR1 MNHEY, CDR2 SMNVEV (reference sequence). The CDR3 sequence is 15 residues long. Trimming left V 6 bases short and J 3 bases short, with 14 bases between. This CDR3 reads CASRKYLGSNEKLFF. CDR3 DNA: TGTGCCAGCAGAAAATATCTCGGGTCTAATGAAAAACTGTTTTTT.

The chain joins TRBV25-1 to TRBJ1-5; D not certain. Germline loops: CDR1 MGHDK, CDR2 SYGVNS. CDR3 size: 14 residues. With 4 bases removed from V and 7 bases from J, the gap between germline ends came to 14 bases. The CDR3 DNA reads as TGTGCCAGCAGTGGGGGAGGGAACTACCAGCCCCAGCATTTT. Its translation: CASSGGGNYQPQHF.

The chain combines TRBV5-1 with TRBJ1-5, with D possibly matching TRBD1 (5 bases). Deletions cut 4 bases from V and 3 bases from J, with 14 bases between. The germline CDR1 and CDR2 sequences are SGHRS and YFSETQ. The CDR3 loop spans 15 amino acids. CDR3 in amino acids: CASSRTGGVNQPQHF. CDR3 DNA sequence: TGCGCCAGCAGCCGAACCGGGGGGGTCAATCAGCCCCAGCATTTT.

There are a few counts of this clone. The V call is TRBV5-1, the J call TRBJ2-2; weak D call: TRBD2 (7 bases). This CDR3 region has 16 residues. The V and J ends lost 4 bases and 2 bases respectively, with 15 bases between them. The germline gives CDR1 SGHRS, CDR2 YFSETQ. CDR3 protein: CASSEEGGQNTGELFF. CDR3 bases: TGCGCCAGCAGCGAAGAGGGGGGGCAAAACACCGGGGAGCTGTTTTTT.

V gene TRBV7-2 combines with J gene TRBJ2-7; 8 bases align to TRBD1. This CDR3 spans 15 amino acids. V lost 3 bases, J lost 2 bases, and 6 bases stayed unmatched. Germline values: CDR1 SGHTA, CDR2 FQGNSA. The CDR3 region is CASSLTGDPAYEQYV. CDR3 DNA sequence: TGTGCCAGCAGCTTGACAGGGGATCCCGCCTACGAGCAGTACGTC.

The chain joins TRBV10-3 to TRBJ1-5, with a possible D match to TRBD1 (6 bases). Deletions cut 10 bases from V and 2 bases from J, with 15 bases between. This CDR3 has 14 residues. Germline V gives CDR1 ENHRY, CDR2 SYGVKD. The CDR3 region is CATRSGGGNQPQHF. The CDR3 DNA sequence: TGTGCCACCCGTTCCGGGGGCGGCAATCAGCCCCAGCATTTT.

A single count supports this clone. The chain joins TRBV5-4 to TRBJ1-6; 9 nucleotides line up with TRBD1. Germline V gene data show CDR1 as SGHNT and CDR2 as YYREEE (reference sequence). J gave up 6 bases and V 9 bases, and 13 bases lay outside the gene matches. The CDR3 contains 16 residues. The DNA of the CDR3 is TGTGCCACCTCACCCCGGACAGGGGCGGGTAATTCACCCCTCCACTTT. Protein sequence: CATSPRTGAGNSPLHF.

The CDR3 here is CAATMQGPNSPLHF. Written as DNA, the CDR3 is TGTGCTGCTACCATGCAGGGACCTAATTCACCCCTCCACTTT. This chain links TRBV30 with TRBJ1-6; perhaps TRBD1 as D (5 bases). Per the germline V gene, CDR1 is GTSNPN and CDR2 is SVGIG (reference sequence). This CDR3 comprises 14 residues.

The rearrangement uses TRBV6-6 and TRBJ1-1; D remains ambiguous. CDR1 and CDR2 from the germline V gene are MNHNY and SVGAGI (reference sequence). V lost 0 bases and J lost 1, with 3 bases in between. The CDR3 extends over 13 amino acids. The CDR3, as DNA: TGTGCCAGCAGTTACTCGAGGAACACTGAAGCTTTCTTT. It codes for CASSYSRNTEAFF.

This chain connects TRBV10-1 to TRBJ2-7, with a possible D match to TRBD1 (6 bases). CDR3 length: 13 amino acids. V lost 2 bases and J 6 bases, leaving 11 bases between the germline ends. Germline V gene lookup returns CDR1 WNHNN and CDR2 SYGVQD (reference sequence). DNA for the CDR3: TGCGCCAGCAGTGAGGAGGTCAGGGGCGAGCAGTACGTC. Translated: CASSEEVRGEQYV.